This TCR beta chain comes out of a study of OX40 agonist ivuxolimab in advanced cancers. Study at large: All patients had ivuxolimab intravenously every 2 weeks at 0.01 to 10 mg/kg.

Broader study findings: Dose levels from 0.1 to 3.0 mg/kg saw CD4+ and CD8+ blood T cells expand clonally by week 6.

Patients were excluded for autoimmune disease history or systemic immunosuppression. The repertoire was sequenced with immunoSEQ multiplex PCR; TCRdb's copy has only in-frame clones and lacks some. This table has under 20,000 clones, around three quarters appearing once. The germline V gene has CDR1 MNHNY and CDR2 SVGAGI (reference sequence). Trimming at V came to 6 bases and at J to 1 base, leaving 3 bases not matched to a gene. This CDR3 has 14 residues. In regard to this clone: The antigen is undetermined.

Specimen: CD4+ or CD8+ T cells sorted from blood, collected in a trial of the OX40 agonist ivuxolimab. The rearrangement joins TRBV6-6 to TRBJ1-1, with 9 bases fitting TRBD1. The receptor's source is an adult with an advanced solid tumor such as melanoma, head and neck, liver or kidney cancer. CDR3 sequence reads: CASRTQGANTEAFF. In DNA form, the CDR3 reads TGTGCCAGCAGAACACAGGGGGCGAACACTGAAGCTTTCTTT.